The clone carrying this TCR beta chain was detected only once. What it recognizes is unknown. Repertoires were generated with immunoSEQ multiplex PCR, while TCRdb's copy carries only in-frame clones and drops some. The sample holds about 98,000 clones, roughly 92% seen once. This record comes from a study of PD-1 blockade in classical Hodgkin lymphoma. Study-level background: With a 2-week interval, patients received intravenous nivolumab at 3 mg/kg.

Every patient relapsed after autologous stem cell transplantation, and brentuximab vedotin exposure varied. Best responses included complete response and partial response; otherwise, the best response was progressive disease. Study conclusions and caveats: Whoever responded completely had baseline diversity much like that seen in newly diagnosed patients. Reports indicated that newly diagnosed patients had lower baseline TCR diversity than healthy donors did.

CDR1 and CDR2 from the germline V gene are MNHNY and SVGAGI (reference sequence). With 5 bases clipped from V and 6 bases from J, the junction kept 7 bases outside the gene matches. The CDR3 is made up of 16 amino acids. This sequence joins TRBV6-6 and TRBJ2-1, with TRBD2 matching 13 bases. The sample here was peripheral blood mononuclear cells (PBMCs), taken at baseline. The source of this sequence is a human donor with classical Hodgkin lymphoma. In nucleotides, the CDR3 is TGTGCCAGCAGTAGAAACGGACTAGCGGGGGCCAATGAGCAGTTCTTC. It codes for CASSRNGLAGANEQFF.